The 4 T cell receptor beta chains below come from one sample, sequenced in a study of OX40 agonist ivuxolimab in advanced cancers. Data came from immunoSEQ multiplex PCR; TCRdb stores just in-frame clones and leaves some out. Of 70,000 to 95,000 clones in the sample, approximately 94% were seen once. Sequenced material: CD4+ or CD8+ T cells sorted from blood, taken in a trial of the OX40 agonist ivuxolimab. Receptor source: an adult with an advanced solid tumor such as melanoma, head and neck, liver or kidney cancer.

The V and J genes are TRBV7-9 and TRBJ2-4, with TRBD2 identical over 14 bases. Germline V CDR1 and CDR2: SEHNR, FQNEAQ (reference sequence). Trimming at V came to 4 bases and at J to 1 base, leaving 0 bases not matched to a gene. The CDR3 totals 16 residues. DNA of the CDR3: TGTGCCAGCAGCTGGACTAGCGGGGGGGCCAAAAACATTCAGTACTTC. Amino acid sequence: CASSWTSGGAKNIQYF.

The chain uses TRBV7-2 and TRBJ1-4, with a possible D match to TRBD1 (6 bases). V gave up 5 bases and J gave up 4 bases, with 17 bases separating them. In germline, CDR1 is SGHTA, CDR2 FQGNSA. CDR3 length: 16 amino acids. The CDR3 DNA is TGTGCCAGCAGCCCCCAGGGGCTCCCCGTTAATGAAAAACTGTTTTTT. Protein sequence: CASSPQGLPVNEKLFF.

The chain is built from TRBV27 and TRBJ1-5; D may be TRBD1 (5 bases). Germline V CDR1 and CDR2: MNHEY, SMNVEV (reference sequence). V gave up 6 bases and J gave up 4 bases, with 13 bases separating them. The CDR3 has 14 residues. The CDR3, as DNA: TGTGCCAGCAGGTCGACAGCTCTTAATCAGCCCCAGCATTTT. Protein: CASRSTALNQPQHF.

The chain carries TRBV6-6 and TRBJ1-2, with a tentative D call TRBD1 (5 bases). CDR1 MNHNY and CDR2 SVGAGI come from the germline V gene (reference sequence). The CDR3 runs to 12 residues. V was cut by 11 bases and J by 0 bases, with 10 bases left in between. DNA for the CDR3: TGTGCCTCGGGGCTCACTAACTATGGCTACACCTTC. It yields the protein CASGLTNYGYTF.